This passage covers 20 T cell receptor beta chains from one sample sequenced in a study of blood T cell repertoires in COVID-19. Assay used: immunoSEQ multiplex PCR; TCRdb lists only in-frame clones, some missing. In the table there are 130,000 or so clones, approximately 88% of which are singletons. The sample comprised peripheral blood. These receptors were obtained from a man in his 60s with acute or convalescent COVID-19.

This clone was counted a single time. The chain recombines TRBV5-4 with TRBJ2-1, with 10 bases that match TRBD2. This CDR3 is built from 15 residues. CDR1 and CDR2 from the germline V gene are SGHNT and YYREEE (reference sequence). The ends lost 0 bases at V and 6 bases at J; junction bases unmatched: 3. CDR3 nucleotide sequence: TGTGCCAGCAGCTTGGCTAGCGGGAGATTCAATGAGCAGTTCTTC. It codes for CASSLASGRFNEQFF.

This chain joins TRBV30 and TRBJ2-5, with 7 positions matching TRBD1. There are 14 residues in the CDR3. V trimming: 3 bases; J trimming: 5 bases; junction bases outside the gene matches: 9. CDR1 and CDR2 from the germline V gene are GTSNPN and SVGIG (reference sequence). In DNA form, the CDR3 reads TGTGCCTGGAGGACAGGGAAGCGCGGGGAGACCCAGTACTTC. It translates to CAWRTGKRGETQYF.

This rearrangement joins TRBV7-8 to TRBJ2-2, with no clear D. This CDR3 has 13 residues. CDR1 is SGHVS and CDR2 is FQNEAQ in the germline V gene. V lost 4 bases, J lost 9 bases, and 12 bases lay in between. The CDR3 sequence: CASSSGPNRELFF. The CDR3 region has the DNA TGTGCCAGCAGCTCTGGGCCAAACAGGGAGCTGTTTTTT.

The chain employs TRBV5-1 and TRBJ2-5, with a possible D match to TRBD2 (5 bases). This CDR3 has 16 amino acids. Deletions cut 3 bases from V and 5 bases from J, with 20 bases between. In germline, CDR1 is SGHRS, CDR2 YFSETQ. The CDR3 coding sequence is TGCGCCAGCAGCTCCTTATCAGGTGGGAGCGGTGAGACCCAGTACTTC. Translated, it gives CASSSLSGGSGETQYF. Drawing the rest from reference TRBV5-1 and TRBJ2-5, the complete variable domain is KAGVTQTPRYLIKTRGQQVTLSCSPISGHRSVSWYQQTPGQGLQFLFEYFSETQRNKGNFPGRFSGRQFSNSRSEMNVSTLELGDSALYLCASSSLSGGSGETQYFGPGTRLLVL.

V is TRBV5-8 and J is TRBJ2-1, with 8 bases identical to TRBD1. V lost 4 bases to trimming and J lost 7 bases; unmatched junction nucleotides: 10. Germline lookup yields CDR1 SGHTS and CDR2 YDEGEE. The CDR3 has 15 residues. Here the CDR3 reads CASSTGQGRRNEQFF. Written as DNA, the CDR3 is TGTGCCAGCAGCACAGGACAGGGCAGGAGAAATGAGCAGTTCTTC.

The rearrangement uses TRBV9 and TRBJ1-1; D may be TRBD1 (5 bases). The CDR3 totals 12 residues. V was shortened by 0 bases and J by 11 bases, with 11 bases between the two germline ends. Germline lookup yields CDR1 SGDLS and CDR2 YYNGEE. CDR3 DNA: TGTGCCAGCAGCGTAGTGGCAGGGCGGGCTTTCTTT. The encoded protein is CASSVVAGRAFF.

The gene calls are TRBV5-1 and TRBJ1-4; 9 nucleotides line up with TRBD1. The germline V gene has CDR1 SGHRS and CDR2 YFSETQ. This CDR3 contains 14 residues. The V and J ends lost 2 bases and 6 bases, in that order; junction bases with no gene match: 2. The CDR3 loop is CASSFRTGDEKLFF. In nucleotides, the CDR3 is TGCGCCAGCAGCTTCCGGACAGGGGATGAAAAACTGTTTTTT.

The chain recombines TRBV6-6 with TRBJ2-2; 9 bases agree with TRBD2. This CDR3 has 15 residues. CDR1 and CDR2 from the germline V gene are MNHNY and SVGAGI (reference sequence). V was clipped by 6 bases and J by 1 base; unmatched bases: 3. The CDR3 nucleotides read TGTGCCAGCAGCGGACTAGCGTTGAACACCGGGGAGCTGTTTTTT. Translated, it gives CASSGLALNTGELFF.

DNA of the CDR3: TGTGCCAGCAGCACCTCCGAGACCGGGGGCTCCTACGAGCAGTACTTC. This codes for CASSTSETGGSYEQYF. The chain employs TRBV21-1 and TRBJ2-7; the tabulated D call, TRBD2, remains unverified against the DNA. TRBV21-1 is labeled a pseudogene. The CDR3 runs 16 residues.

There are a few counts of this clone. The chain is built from TRBV27 and TRBJ2-1; a weak D match, TRBD2 (6 bases). The CDR3 sequence is 14 residues long. Trimming took off 6 bases at V and 8 bases at J, with 17 bases between the two ends. Germline V gives CDR1 MNHEY, CDR2 SMNVEV (reference sequence). CDR3 amino acids: CASSPRDGGDEQFF. In DNA, the CDR3 is TGTGCCAGCAGCCCCCGCGATGGCGGGGATGAGCAGTTCTTC.

The chain employs TRBV5-1 and TRBJ2-3; 13 nucleotides agree with TRBD2. The CDR3 loop spans 18 amino acids. CDR1 is SGHRS, CDR2 YFSETQ, per germline. V trimming: 4 bases; J trimming: 0 bases; junction bases outside the gene matches: 8. The CDR3 DNA reads TGCGCCAGCAGCCCCCGGACTAGCGGGAGACCTAGCACAGATACGCAGTATTTT. The encoded protein is CASSPRTSGRPSTDTQYF.

The rearrangement uses TRBV19 and TRBJ2-2; TRBD2 agrees at 9 bases. CDR3 length: 14 residues. Unmatched junction bases numbered 2, after V lost 7 bases and J lost 2 bases. CDR1 and CDR2 (germline): LNHDA, SQIVND (reference sequence). The CDR3: CASNLAGNTGELFF. The CDR3 DNA follows: TGTGCCAGTAATCTAGCGGGAAACACCGGGGAGCTGTTTTTT.

The rearrangement joins TRBV6-2 or TRBV6-3 to TRBJ2-3, with 12 nucleotides matching TRBD2. The CDR3 is made up of 17 amino acids. V lost 5 bases, J lost 5 bases, and 11 bases stayed unmatched. Germline CDR1 reads MNHEY; CDR2 reads SVGEGT. The CDR3 sequence: CASSTIRLAGDKDTQYF. The CDR3 DNA reads TGTGCCAGCAGTACGATCAGACTAGCGGGGGATAAAGATACGCAGTATTTT.

This clone is a singleton in its sample. CDR3: CASSTGQTRPQHF. The CDR3 region has the DNA TGTGCCAGTAGTACGGGACAAACTCGTCCCCAGCATTTT. The V and J genes are TRBV19 and TRBJ1-5; possibly TRBD1 for D (6 bases). Germline assignment: CDR1 LNHDA and CDR2 SQIVND (reference sequence). The CDR3 extends over 13 amino acids. V was cut by 4 bases and J by 10 bases, with 14 bases left in between.

The CDR3 spells CASSQGGQGAPNEKLFF. In DNA, the CDR3 is TGTGCCAGCAGCCAAGGGGGGCAGGGGGCCCCTAATGAAAAACTGTTTTTT. The V call is TRBV4-2, the J call TRBJ1-4; 8 nucleotides agree with TRBD1. V shed 1 base, J shed 3 bases, and the junction held 7 bases outside the gene matches. Germline V lookup: CDR1 LGHNA, CDR2 YNFKEQ. The CDR3 consists of 17 residues.

CDR3 nucleotide sequence: TGTGCCACGAGCGGGGGGCCCCGGGAGCCCCAGCATTTT. Protein product: CATSGGPREPQHF. The chain links TRBV19 to TRBJ1-5; tentative D call: TRBD1 (6 bases). Between the trimmed V and J ends, which lost 10 bases and 8 bases, there was a span of 18 bases. CDR1 LNHDA and CDR2 SQIVND come from the germline V gene (reference sequence). The CDR3 has 13 amino acids.

This chain joins TRBV5-1 and TRBJ2-5; possible D gene TRBD2, 5 bases. Germline values: CDR1 SGHRS, CDR2 YFSETQ. Trimming cost V 1 base and J 0 bases, with 7 bases left between them. The CDR3 is 14 residues long. The CDR3 reads CASSLTGYQETQYF. The CDR3 DNA is TGCGCCAGCAGCTTGACGGGGTACCAAGAGACCCAGTACTTC.

The V call is TRBV27, the J call TRBJ2-5, with D possibly matching TRBD1 (6 bases). The germline V gene has CDR1 MNHEY and CDR2 SMNVEV (reference sequence). The CDR3 has 19 amino acids. V lost 8 bases, J lost 5 bases, and 33 bases lay in between. The CDR3 DNA sequence: TGTGCCAGCCGTTCAGGCCGAGGACTCAGGGGCCCCCCCAGGGAGACCCAGTACTTC. Its protein is CASRSGRGLRGPPRETQYF.

V gene TRBV11-1 combines with J gene TRBJ2-5, with D possibly matching TRBD2 (6 bases). CDR1 SGHAT and CDR2 FQDESV come from the germline V gene (reference sequence). The CDR3 extends over 16 amino acids. Trimming stripped 2 bases from V and 7 bases from J, with 20 bases between. CDR3 region: CASSLYSTSLVGTQYF. CDR3 nucleotide sequence: TGTGCCAGCAGCTTATATAGTACTAGCCTGGTGGGGACCCAGTACTTC.

V gene TRBV5-1 combines with J gene TRBJ1-5; maybe TRBD1 (5 bases). Germline V CDR1 and CDR2: SGHRS, YFSETQ. The V gene lost 7 bases and the J gene lost 5 bases, with 16 bases spanning the gap. The CDR3 has 14 residues. The CDR3, as DNA: TGCGCCAGCTCCGCGAGAGGAGGGGATCAGCCCCAGCATTTT. The encoded protein is CASSARGGDQPQHF.